This T cell receptor beta chain came from a study of regulatory T cells in long-lasting Graves disease (dated by TCRdb to about 2021). With respect to the entire study: Newly diagnosed Graves' disease patients had taken antithyroid drugs for less than 3 months. Patients with persistent Graves' disease were compared with patients with newly diagnosed Graves' disease using TCR sequencing and RNA sequencing of peripheral blood. The study took place in China and was registered as a clinical trial. TCR sequencing covered some 13 persistent and 20 newly diagnosed Graves' disease patients, around 35 samples in total.

The receptor library was made with multiplex PCR. Sequencing instrument: Illumina HiSeq 4000. TCR beta libraries were built with iRepertoire HTBI primers and Arm-PCR amplification of CDR3 regions. PCR products were gel purified before sequencing. As for the original processing: Across samples, 55 to 80 TRBV and 13 to 15 TRBJ segments were identified and used for gene usage analysis of CDR3 amino acid clonotypes. COPE and FqMerger were used to merge filtered high-quality paired reads into contigs. BLAST was used to align contigs to IMGT TRBV, TRBD and TRBJ reference genes, and CDR3 was defined according to IMGT. Any clonotype with a frequency above 0.1% was classified as a highly expanded clone. Repertoire diversity was measured by Shannon entropy, and V-J evenness by the Gini coefficient. Clonotypes shared by more than one individual were considered public. Through fastp at Q25 and MiXCR, TCRdb rebuilt clones from the public reads, retaining in-frame beta chains. A single entry per CDR3 protein holds the most common genes and DNA from its merged rows. The V and J calls and clone size come from TCRdb's table, not from the authors' own analysis. This sample gives about 220,000 distinct CDR3 sequences in total; about 17% of them show up just once. Together, the top ten hold more than 20% of the sample.

The CDR3, cysteine through phenylalanine, is 14 amino acids long. The CDR3 DNA has 42 bases and is translated from base 1. CDR1 SGHTA and CDR2 FQGNSA are derived from the germline V gene. Trimming at the junction amounts to 10 bases on V and 4 bases on J, and the germline ends lie 19 bases apart. Summary of the overall study and its limitations: Sequencing and analysis were limited to the TCR beta chain. Lower TCR Shannon entropy and fewer highly expanded clones were observed in persistent Graves' disease patients than in newly diagnosed patients, which suggested clonal expansion. The study examined only peripheral blood because the primary lesion, thyroid tissue, could not be accessed. The authors noted that the small sample size was a limitation that may lower accuracy. Patients with persistent disease shared more public clonotypes (about 2,500) than newly diagnosed patients did (about 1,000). TRBV28, TRBJ1-2 and TRBJ2-5 were preferentially used in persistent disease, while TRBV20-1 and TRBJ2-1 were favored in newly diagnosed disease.

What this sample's time point label stands for: newly diagnosed GD, antithyroid drugs for less than 3 months. For both TCR sequencing and RNA sequencing, RNA was extracted from PBMCs using TRIzol. The diagnosis of Graves' disease followed American Thyroid Association guidelines. Patients for the study were recruited at an endocrinology department in Xi'an, China. Each patient gave roughly 10 milliliters of peripheral blood, collected in an EDTA anticoagulant tube. Ficoll Paque Plus density gradient separation was used to isolate PBMCs, and no additional T cell sorting was done. An Agilent 2100 Bioanalyzer and agarose gel were used to assess RNA quality, and a NanoDrop 2000 was used to measure RNA concentration. In its sample, this clonotype was seen many times. No antigen is known for it. No quality values exist for individual bases; no much larger clone is one base distant.

The chain links TRBV7-2 with TRBJ1-2; TRBD1 is perhaps the D gene, given 6 matching bases. The sequence was obtained from a female donor with Graves disease. The specimen was peripheral blood mononuclear cells (PBMCs), collected at new diagnosis, from a patient treated with antithyroid drugs. The CDR3 protein: CATPGDTAVYGYTF. Here is the DNA: TGTGCCACCCCCGGGGACACGGCTGTCTATGGCTACACCTTC.